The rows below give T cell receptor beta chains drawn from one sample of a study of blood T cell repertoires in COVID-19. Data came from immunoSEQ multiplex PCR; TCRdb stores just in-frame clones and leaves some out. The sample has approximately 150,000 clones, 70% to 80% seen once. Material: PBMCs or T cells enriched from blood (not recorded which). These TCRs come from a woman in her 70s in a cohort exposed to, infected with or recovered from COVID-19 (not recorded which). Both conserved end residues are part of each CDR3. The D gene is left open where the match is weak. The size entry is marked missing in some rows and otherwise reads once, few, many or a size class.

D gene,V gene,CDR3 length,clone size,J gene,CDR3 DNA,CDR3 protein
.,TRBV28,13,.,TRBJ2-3,TGTGCCAGCAGTTTAGACACCACAGATACGCAGTATTTT,CASSLDTTDTQYF
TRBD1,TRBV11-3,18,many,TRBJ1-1,TGTGCCAGCAGCTTAGAGGGGACAGGATTCTCAAAAAGTGATGAAGCTTTCTTT,CASSLEGTGFSKSDEAFF
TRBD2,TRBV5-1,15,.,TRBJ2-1,TGCGCCAGCAGCCCAGGACTAGTAGTGGGTGATGAGCAGTTCTTC,CASSPGLVVGDEQFF
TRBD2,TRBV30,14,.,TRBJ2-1,TGTGCCTGGGGACGGACTAGCGGCTACAATGAGCAGTTCTTC,CAWGRTSGYNEQFF
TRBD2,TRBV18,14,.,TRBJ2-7,TGTGCCAGCTCTTGGACTAGCGACAACTACGAGCAGTACTTC,CASSWTSDNYEQYF
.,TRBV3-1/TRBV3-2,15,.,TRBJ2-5,TGTGCCAGCAGCCAAGATCTGACACCGTCCGGTACCCAGTACTTC,CASSQDLTPSGTQYF
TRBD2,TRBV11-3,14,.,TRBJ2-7,TGTGCCAGCAGCGCTACTAGGGAGGGCTACGAGCAGTACTTC,CASSATREGYEQYF
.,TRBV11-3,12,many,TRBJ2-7,TGTGCCAGCAGCTTACGGGTCTACGAGCAGTACTTC,CASSLRVYEQYF
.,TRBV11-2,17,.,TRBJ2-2,TGTGCCAGCAGCCTAAGGGGCGGGGTGGCAGGCACCGGGGAGCTGTTTTTT,CASSLRGGVAGTGELFF
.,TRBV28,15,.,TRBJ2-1,TGTGCCAGCAGCAGGAGGGGAGGCTATGTCAATGAGCAGTTCTTC,CASSRRGGYVNEQFF
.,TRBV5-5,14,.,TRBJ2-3,TGTGCCAGCACCTCTACTAGATTCACAGATACGCAGTATTTT,CASTSTRFTDTQYF
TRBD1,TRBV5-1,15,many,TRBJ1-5,TGCGCCAGCAGCCTCGGGGGGACAGGGGTTCAGCCCCAGCATTTT,CASSLGGTGVQPQHF
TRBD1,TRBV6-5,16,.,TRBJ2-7,TGTGCCAGCAGTTACTCCCGACAGGGGGGAAGCTACGAGCAGTACTTC,CASSYSRQGGSYEQYF
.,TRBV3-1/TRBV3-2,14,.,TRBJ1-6,TGTGCCAGCAGCCATTCTGCAGGGGATTCACCCCTCCACTTT,CASSHSAGDSPLHF
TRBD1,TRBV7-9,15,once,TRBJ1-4,TGTGCCAGCATTTCCGGGACAGGGGGCGGTGAAAAACTGTTTTTT,CASISGTGGGEKLFF
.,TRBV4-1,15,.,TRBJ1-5,TGCGCCAGCAGCCAAGAGGGAGCCGGCAATCAGCCCCAGCATTTT,CASSQEGAGNQPQHF
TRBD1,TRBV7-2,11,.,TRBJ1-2,TGTGCCAGCAGCTTAAGGGGGCTAGGCACCTTC,CASSLRGLGTF